The T cell receptor beta chain described here comes from a study of glioma-infiltrating T cells (dated by TCRdb to the mid-2010s). Turning to the overall study: Glioma tissue, non-neoplastic brain tissue and matched peripheral blood mononuclear cells were used as sources from which TCR alpha- and beta-chain repertoires were sequenced. Each tissue-infiltrating repertoire was compared with the same patient's peripheral blood repertoire to measure divergence between tissue and blood T-cell populations. The paired cohort was made up of three low-grade glioma patients, eight primary glioblastoma patients and three non-glioma patients who contributed non-neoplastic brain tissue.

Overall study outcomes, separate from this receptor: VJ-independent divergence between tissue and blood was found to be below expectation in non-neoplastic patients but above expectation in all gliomas, particularly low-grade gliomas. Group comparisons rested on small numbers: three non-neoplastic, three low-grade glioma and several glioblastoma patients. Tissue and blood shared very few CDR3 sequences, a result attributed to high CDR3 diversity and limited sampling.

At least ten counts were recorded for this clonotype. This clone's antigen is unknown. Per-base quality was not reported, and no clone a single base away is much larger than it. The iRepertoire nested amplicon-rescue multiplex PCR (arm-PCR) platform was used to amplify TCR alpha and beta CDR3 regions from RNA. One-step reverse transcription and amplification used about 95-400 ng of tissue mRNA or PBMC total RNA as input. Following bead purification, Illumina adapters were added by a secondary multiplex PCR, and the libraries were gel-purified between 200 and 400 bp. Internal 6-nucleotide barcodes were carried by the libraries and were used for demultiplexing. The libraries were sequenced on an Illumina MiSeq using 2x220 or 2x250 nucleotide paired-end reads. In the source study's methods: Paired reads were merged using FLASH 1.2.11 and aligned with BWA-MEM to the GRCh37 human genome, and TRA and TRB reads were then extracted. An IMGT-derived reference of cassette sequences and CDR3 motifs, with pseudogenes included, was used for V and J assignment. Three-frame translation of reads was performed, and productive CDR3s were defined as those with a C...FGXG motif and no stop codons. A clonotype was defined as a unique combination of a V-J cassette pair and a CDR3 amino acid sequence. Filtering of reads was based on Hamming distance, with the threshold set by the sequence error rate of each sample in mapped regions. Clones were called with MiXCR by TCRdb after fastp trimmed the public reads at Q25, and only in-frame beta chains were retained. All rows with the same CDR3 protein become a single entry with the most common DNA and genes. The V and J calls were determined by TCRdb, not by the authors. The sample records about 93,000 distinct CDR3 sequences, around 37% of which are singletons. Roughly two fifths of the sample is held by the ten biggest clonotypes.

The CDR3, from cysteine to phenylalanine, totals 13 residues. Solely the CDR3 DNA is kept, with 39 bases framed from the first base. Taken from the germline V gene (reference sequence), the CDR1 and CDR2 loops are MNHEY and SMNVEV. At the junction V is shortened by 5 bases and J by 4 bases, with 11 bases in between. This clonotype was obtained from a human donor with low-grade glioma or glioblastoma, undergoing nonglioma brain surgery, or in good health (not recorded which). The source material was glioma tissue, nonneoplastic brain tissue, or PBMCs (not recorded which). The chain couples TRBV27 to TRBJ2-5; the D gene is not confidently resolved. The sequenced DNA: TGTGCCAGCAGTCAAAGGTTTCGAGAGACCCAGTACTTC. Its amino acids are CASSQRFRETQYF.